The T cell receptor beta chain under discussion was sequenced for a study of T cells after yellow fever vaccination. The study's findings and limits: Abundant bulk-population clonotypes could contaminate the FACS-sorted repertoires.

Germline V gene lookup returns CDR1 DFQATT and CDR2 SNEGSKA (reference sequence). This CDR3 is built from 13 residues. V gave up 6 bases and J gave up 4 bases; unmatched junction bases: 7. TCRdb re-called the 5' RACE reads with MiXCR, one entry per CDR3 protein. The sample carries about 220,000 distinct CDR3 sequences, roughly 3.3% recorded once. A note on this clonotype: Its cognate antigen is unknown.

Specimen: CD4+ T cells sorted from PBMCs, collected 10 days after the yellow fever booster vaccination. The chain carries TRBV20-1 and TRBJ2-7, with TRBD2 identical over 9 bases. The receptor comes from a young man who received the YFV17D yellow fever vaccine. The CDR3 spells CSARTSETYEQYF. The CDR3 nucleotides are TGCAGTGCAAGGACTAGCGAAACTTACGAGCAGTACTTC.